Shown below are 24 T cell receptor beta chains from a single sample sequenced in a study of blood T cells in healthy people across ages. Primed by a sample-barcoded 5' primer and a J-beta primer mix, a second PCR proceeded for about 6 to 11 cycles. TCRdb passed the 5' RACE reads through MiXCR, listing each CDR3 protein once. Found here are around 820,000 distinct CDR3 sequences, roughly 25% of them singletons; the top ten hold more than 3%. This same sample was also taken into another study, of T cells of mothers and their children.

The sequencing input was blood. The receptors shown here come from a boy aged 5-17 years in good health.

The chain couples TRBV7-9 to TRBJ2-5, with D maybe TRBD2 (5 bases). The J call is in doubt because the DNA end fits TRBJ2-7 better. The CDR3 length is 15 residues. Germline V gives CDR1 SEHNR, CDR2 FQNEAQ (reference sequence). CDR3 residues: CASSPPWAGAYEQYF. CDR3 bases: TGTGCCAGCAGCCCACCATGGGCGGGCGCCTACGAGCAGTACTTC.

This clonotype was seen a few times. The chain joins TRBV13 to TRBJ1-2, with D maybe TRBD1 (5 bases). V lost 4 bases and J 2 bases, leaving 11 bases between the germline ends. Germline V gene data show CDR1 as PRHDT and CDR2 as FYEKMQ (reference sequence). The CDR3 sequence is 14 residues long. CDR3 amino acids: CASSSRDGNYGYTF. CDR3 sequence (DNA): TGTGCCAGCAGCTCCCGGGACGGCAACTATGGCTACACCTTC.

This clonotype came up a few times. The V gene is TRBV6-1, the J gene TRBJ2-5; D may match TRBD1 or TRBD2 (5 bases each). Germline V gives CDR1 MNHNS, CDR2 SASEGT. The germline V and J ends were trimmed by 2 bases and 4 bases, with 14 bases remaining between them. The CDR3 runs to 15 residues. CDR3 DNA sequence: TGTGCCAGCAGTGAATCCCCGGGACGGACAGAGACCCAGTACTTC. Its protein is CASSESPGRTETQYF.

The CDR3: CASSPGDPGGDYEQYF. The CDR3, as DNA: TGCGCCAGCAGCCCAGGGGATCCTGGGGGGGACTACGAGCAGTACTTC. The rearrangement uses TRBV4-1 and TRBJ2-5; D may be TRBD2 (7 bases). The J call is uncertain, as TRBJ2-7 better fits the DNA end. The CDR3 extends over 16 amino acids. The germline gives CDR1 MGHRA, CDR2 YSYEKL.

The rearrangement uses TRBV12-3 or TRBV12-4 and TRBJ2-3; D unclear. Trimming took off 3 bases at V and 0 bases at J, with 13 bases between the two ends. The CDR3 has 16 amino acids. CDR3 region: CASSFRAAPSTDTQYF. The DNA of the CDR3 is TGTGCCAGCAGTTTCCGGGCGGCACCTAGCACAGATACGCAGTATTTT.

The genes are TRBV20-1 and TRBJ1-4; 7 positions match TRBD1. CDR1 is DFQATT and CDR2 is SNEGSKA in the germline V gene (reference sequence). CDR3 length equals 16 residues. V shed 7 bases and J 0 bases; nucleotides not matched to a gene: 11. This CDR3 reads CSGVWTGDATNEKLFF. DNA for the CDR3: TGCAGTGGAGTTTGGACAGGCGACGCAACTAATGAAAAACTGTTTTTT.

This chain connects TRBV20-1 to TRBJ2-7; D not resolved. V lost 0 bases and J 3 bases, leaving 15 bases between the germline ends. The CDR3 loop spans 15 amino acids. In germline, CDR1 is DFQATT, CDR2 SNEGSKA (reference sequence). CDR3 sequence: CSARDRLLYDYEQYF. DNA for the CDR3: TGCAGTGCTAGAGATCGTCTCCTCTATGACTACGAGCAGTACTTC.

The genes are TRBV10-3 and TRBJ2-7, with D possibly matching TRBD1 (6 bases). Germline assignment: CDR1 ENHRY and CDR2 SYGVKD. V lost 6 bases, J lost 3 bases, and 12 bases lay in between. The CDR3 is made up of 13 amino acids. The CDR3 DNA sequence: TGTGCCATCAGCGGGGACACCATCTACGAGCAGTACTTC. It yields the protein CAISGDTIYEQYF.

There are a few counts of this clonotype. The chain carries TRBV7-9 and TRBJ2-5; 9 bases are shared with TRBD2. The J call is doubtful: the DNA matches TRBJ2-7 better. CDR3 size: 16 residues. The germline gives CDR1 SEHNR, CDR2 FQNEAQ (reference sequence). The CDR3: CASIPARSGRTYEQYF. The CDR3 nucleotides are TGTGCCAGCATCCCAGCGAGAAGCGGGAGGACCTACGAGCAGTACTTC.

V usage is TRBV14 and J usage is TRBJ2-1, with TRBD1 matching 8 bases. This CDR3 region has 17 residues. With 4 bases clipped from V and 0 bases from J, the junction kept 8 bases outside the gene matches. Germline V gene lookup returns CDR1 SGHDN and CDR2 FVKESK. CDR3 in DNA: TGTGCCAGCAGCCCCCGGACAGGGAGGACCTCCTACAATGAGCAGTTCTTC. Amino acids: CASSPRTGRTSYNEQFF.

This clonotype was detected a few times. The chain uses TRBV7-9 and TRBJ2-5; no definite D call. Per the germline V gene, CDR1 is SEHNR and CDR2 is FQNEAQ (reference sequence). Trimming stripped 5 bases from V and 5 bases from J, with 18 bases between. The CDR3 runs 15 residues. The CDR3 region is CASSLPGLEEETQYF. Here the CDR3 DNA reads TGTGCCAGCAGCCTCCCGGGCCTAGAGGAGGAGACCCAGTACTTC.

The chain carries TRBV3-1 and TRBJ2-5, with D maybe TRBD2 (7 bases). The CDR3 is 15 residues long. The V and J ends lost 4 bases and 5 bases respectively, with 17 bases between them. From germline, CDR1 is LGHDT and CDR2 YNNKEL (reference sequence). CDR3 in DNA: TGTGCCAGCAGCCGAACGGAGGGGGAGGGCGAGACCCAGTACTTC. As protein: CASSRTEGEGETQYF.

The chain links TRBV9 to TRBJ2-1, with TRBD2 identical over 10 bases. V lost 0 bases to trimming and J lost 0 bases; unmatched junction nucleotides: 6. The CDR3 spans 18 residues. The germline CDR1 and CDR2 sequences are SGDLS and YYNGEE. CDR3 sequence reads: CASSVGAGTSVSYNEQFF. Here the CDR3 DNA reads TGTGCCAGCAGCGTAGGTGCAGGGACTAGCGTCTCCTACAATGAGCAGTTCTTC.

This clonotype was seen more than once but under ten times. In nucleotides, the CDR3 is TGTGCCAGCAGCTTATGGCGGAGAGAACAAGAGACCCAGTACTTC. Protein sequence: CASSLWRREQETQYF. The chain has TRBV7-2 and TRBJ2-5; D is unclear. The germline V and J ends were trimmed by 2 bases and 2 bases, with 12 bases remaining between them. The CDR3 is 15 residues long. Per the germline V gene, CDR1 is SGHTA and CDR2 is FQGNSA. The whole variable domain, remainder taken from reference TRBV7-2 and TRBJ2-5, is GAGVSQSPSNKVTEKGKDVELRCDPISGHTALYWYRQSLGQGLEFLIYFQGNSAPDKSGLPSDRFSAERTGGSVSTLTIQRTQQEDSAVYLCASSLWRREQETQYFGPGTRLLVL.

This clonotype has a handful of counts. This rearrangement joins TRBV20-1 to TRBJ2-5, with D possibly called TRBD1 or TRBD2 (5 bases each). Germline assignment: CDR1 DFQATT and CDR2 SNEGSKA (reference sequence). There are 15 residues in the CDR3. Trimming shortened V by 4 bases and J by 5 bases, and 20 bases separated the two germline ends. The CDR3 loop is CSATTGTVDGETQYF. The CDR3 coding sequence is TGCAGTGCTACGACCGGGACCGTGGACGGGGAGACCCAGTACTTC.

Note on this clonotype: A much larger clone differs from this one at a single base, so this may be a read error. This chain connects TRBV28 to TRBJ2-7, with D perhaps TRBD2 (6 bases). Per the germline V gene, CDR1 is MDHEN and CDR2 is SYDVKM. CDR3 length: 13 residues. CDR3 nucleotide sequence: TGTGCCAGCACCGCGGGACTTGGCTACGAGCAGTGCTTC. Translating it yields CASTAGLGYEQCF.

The CDR3 loop is CASSVTRGGTGELFF. The CDR3 nucleotides are TGTGCCAGCAGTGTTACAAGGGGGGGCACCGGGGAGCTGTTTTTT. The chain combines TRBV27 with TRBJ2-2, with D possibly TRBD2 on 7 matching bases. Trimming took off 5 bases at V and 4 bases at J, with 14 bases between the two ends. The germline gives CDR1 MNHEY, CDR2 SMNVEV (reference sequence). CDR3 length: 15 residues.

This clonotype was seen only a few times. The rearrangement joins TRBV12-3 or TRBV12-4 to TRBJ2-5, with D perhaps matching TRBD2 (7 bases). The CDR3 runs to 12 residues. Trimming cost V 3 bases and J 9 bases, with 11 bases left between them. CDR3 amino acids: CASSFGEGAQYF. CDR3 nucleotide sequence: TGTGCCAGCAGTTTCGGGGAGGGGGCCCAGTACTTC.

The chain couples TRBV28 to TRBJ1-5; TRBD1 matches at 9 bases. CDR1 and CDR2 from the germline V gene are MDHEN and SYDVKM. The CDR3 covers 16 residues. The V and J ends lost 5 bases and 9 bases, in that order; junction bases with no gene match: 14. The CDR3 DNA reads TGTGCCAGCAGTATATACCCAGGACAGGGGAGTTCGCCCCAGCATTTT. Translated: CASSIYPGQGSSPQHF.

This clonotype was seen a handful of times. This rearrangement joins TRBV6-6 to TRBJ2-1; possible D gene TRBD2, 6 bases. Trimming removed 3 bases from V and 0 bases from J, with 12 bases in between. Germline-derived CDR1 and CDR2 are MNHNY and SVGAGI (reference sequence). The CDR3 covers 16 residues. CDR3: CASSYYLASSYNEQFF. The CDR3 DNA reads as TGTGCCAGCAGTTATTATCTAGCGAGCTCCTACAATGAGCAGTTCTTC.

J is TRBJ2-5 and V is TRBV29-1, with D tentatively TRBD1 (5 bases). The CDR3 length is 11 residues. V gave up 6 bases and J gave up 5 bases, with 10 bases separating them. The germline gives CDR1 SQVTM, CDR2 ANQGSEA. The CDR3 DNA reads TGCAGCGTAAGACAGTACGAGACCCAGTACTTC. Encoded protein: CSVRQYETQYF.

There are a few counts of this clonotype. The chain recombines TRBV12-5 with TRBJ1-4, with D possibly being TRBD1 (5 bases). The CDR3 contains 15 residues. Trimming took 6 bases from V and 3 from J, leaving 14 bases between them. Per the germline V gene, CDR1 is LGHNT and CDR2 is FRNRAP. CDR3 sequence (DNA): TGTGCTAGTGGGGACGACAGTTCTGCTAATGAAAAACTGTTTTTT. Translation gives CASGDDSSANEKLFF.

This clonotype was found a few times. This sequence joins TRBV4-3 and TRBJ1-3; D not certain. Germline-derived CDR1 and CDR2 are LGHNA and YSLEER. This CDR3 is built from 12 residues. The ends were cut back, 4 bases at V and 8 bases at J, with 9 bases in the middle. The CDR3 region has the DNA TGCGCCAGCAGCCCGTCGGGAGACACCATATATTTT. Translation: CASSPSGDTIYF.

This clonotype was detected a few times. The rearrangement uses TRBV29-1 and TRBJ2-3; D is undetermined. Trimming took 0 bases from V and 2 from J, leaving 3 bases between them. The CDR3 consists of 12 residues. Germline CDR1 is SQVTM and CDR2 is ANQGSEA. The CDR3 region is CSVEENTDTQYF. The CDR3 region has the DNA TGCAGCGTTGAAGAGAACACAGATACGCAGTATTTT.